Presented here are 19 T cell receptor beta chains from one specimen sequenced in a study of T cell changes during pregnancy in multiple sclerosis. Some clones are missing from TCRdb's copy, which holds only in-frame ones; the method was immunoSEQ multiplex PCR. Of 45,000 to 75,000 clones in the sample, 90% to 95% were seen once. The sequencing used peripheral blood, collected in the first trimester of pregnancy. The receptor source for this set is a female donor with multiple sclerosis, enrolled in a pregnancy study.

The CDR3 here is CAISEGFREETQYF. In DNA form, the CDR3 reads TGTGCCATCAGTGAGGGCTTTCGGGAAGAGACCCAGTACTTC. The V and J genes are TRBV10-3 and TRBJ2-5; D is ambiguous. This CDR3 spans 14 amino acids. V lost 2 bases to trimming and J lost 3 bases, with 10 bases between them. From germline, CDR1 is ENHRY and CDR2 SYGVKD.

V gene TRBV5-1 combines with J gene TRBJ2-6; weak D call: TRBD1 (6 bases). CDR3 length equals 16 residues. Germline-derived CDR1 and CDR2 are SGHRS and YFSETQ. The V and J ends lost 0 bases and 7 bases respectively, with 14 bases between them. In nucleotides, the CDR3 is TGCGCCAGCAGCTTGGCAGGACAGTATTTCGCCAACGTCCTGACTTTC. Translated: CASSLAGQYFANVLTF.

The rearrangement joins TRBV4-1 to TRBJ2-1; the match to TRBD2 covers 11 bases. CDR1 is MGHRA, CDR2 YSYEKL, per germline. V lost 6 bases, J lost 8 bases, and 15 bases stayed unmatched. There are 17 residues in the CDR3. CDR3 bases: TGCGCCAGCAGACCCCACACTAGCGGGGGCCGAGGGGATGAGCAGTTCTTC. Protein: CASRPHTSGGRGDEQFF.

The chain joins TRBV7-3 to TRBJ2-7, with 9 nucleotides matching TRBD2. Per germline, CDR1 SGHTA and CDR2 FQGTGA. This CDR3 is built from 17 residues. Trimming cost V 2 bases and J 5 bases; bases outside gene matches: 13. CDR3 region: CASSLQGRGGAIDEQYF. CDR3 in DNA: TGTGCCAGCAGCTTACAAGGGCGCGGGGGGGCGATAGACGAGCAGTACTTC.

The rearrangement uses TRBV7-2 and TRBJ2-7, with 7 bases identical to TRBD1. The V gene's germline CDR1 is SGHTA and CDR2 FQGNSA. CDR3 length: 14 amino acids. The V gene end was trimmed by 3 bases and the J gene end by 1 base; junction bases not matched to a gene: 3. In DNA, the CDR3 is TGTGCCAGCAGCTTTCGGACAGGATCCTACGAGCAGTACTTC. This gives the protein CASSFRTGSYEQYF. The full variable domain, with the rest looked up from reference TRBV7-2 and TRBJ2-7, is GAGVSQSPSNKVTEKGKDVELRCDPISGHTALYWYRQSLGQGLEFLIYFQGNSAPDKSGLPSDRFSAERTGGSVSTLTIQRTQQEDSAVYLCASSFRTGSYEQYFGPGTRLTVT.

This chain links TRBV6-1 with TRBJ2-7; 14 nucleotides agree with TRBD2. The CDR3 contains 15 residues. The germline CDR1 and CDR2 sequences are MNHNS and SASEGT. V lost 3 bases to trimming and J lost 2 bases; unmatched junction nucleotides: 0. CDR3 loop: CASSETSGGAYEQYF. As DNA, the CDR3 is TGTGCCAGCAGTGAGACTAGCGGGGGGGCCTACGAGCAGTACTTC.

The chain uses TRBV9 and TRBJ2-6; D is possibly TRBD2 (6 bases). The CDR3 spans 16 residues. V lost 4 bases and J lost 0, with 11 bases in between. Germline V gene lookup returns CDR1 SGDLS and CDR2 YYNGEE. The CDR3 DNA reads as TGTGCCAGCAGCCCGGTGGGGGGCTCTGGGGCCAACGTCCTGACTTTC. This translates into CASSPVGGSGANVLTF.

This clone was seen just once. This rearrangement joins TRBV7-2 to TRBJ2-3; no reliable D call. Germline CDR1 is SGHTA and CDR2 is FQGNSA. The CDR3 loop spans 12 amino acids. The V and J ends lost 1 base and 5 bases respectively, with 4 bases between them. CDR3 protein: CASSLVRDTQYF. CDR3 sequence (DNA): TGTGCCAGCAGCTTAGTCAGAGATACGCAGTATTTT.

The chain carries TRBV9 and TRBJ2-7; 12 bases line up with TRBD2. This CDR3 comprises 15 residues. V gave up 4 bases and J gave up 3 bases; unmatched junction bases: 5. Germline V lookup: CDR1 SGDLS, CDR2 YYNGEE. The CDR3 sequence: CASSLTSGGFYEQYF. The CDR3 bases are TGTGCCAGCAGCCTGACTAGCGGGGGTTTCTACGAGCAGTACTTC.

The chain combines TRBV29-1 with TRBJ1-2, with 8 positions matching TRBD1. The CDR3 loop spans 17 amino acids. V lost 8 bases, J lost 4 bases, and 21 bases stayed unmatched. Germline V gives CDR1 SQVTM, CDR2 ANQGSEA. The CDR3 bases are TGCAGCACAGGGGGGACAAGCACATTTCCGGGGGGCTATGGCTACACCTTC. The encoded protein is CSTGGTSTFPGGYGYTF.

The rearrangement uses TRBV11-2 and TRBJ1-1; D remains unclear. V dropped 7 bases and J dropped 4 bases, with 16 bases sitting between them. Germline V lookup: CDR1 SGHAT, CDR2 FQNNGV. The CDR3 runs to 14 residues. This CDR3 reads CASIVTGLGTEAFF. The CDR3 DNA sequence: TGTGCCAGCATCGTGACCGGGTTAGGCACTGAAGCTTTCTTT.

The chain carries TRBV11-2 and TRBJ2-3; TRBD1 aligns across 7 bases. The germline V gene has CDR1 SGHAT and CDR2 FQNNGV. V shed 5 bases, J shed 0 bases, and the junction held 5 bases outside the gene matches. The CDR3 totals 15 residues. CDR3 sequence (DNA): TGTGCCAGCAGCCAGGGGGTTACTAGCACAGATACGCAGTATTTT. Protein: CASSQGVTSTDTQYF.

The CDR3 DNA reads as TGTGCCAGCAGCGTACAGGAGTCGAGGAACACCGGGGAGCTGTTTTTT. Its protein is CASSVQESRNTGELFF. The V call is TRBV5-4, the J call TRBJ2-2; tentatively, D is TRBD1 (5 bases). Germline CDR1 SGHNT, CDR2 YYREEE (reference sequence). This CDR3 is built from 16 residues. V was shortened by 4 bases and J by 1 base, with 14 bases between the two germline ends.

The V and J genes are TRBV30 and TRBJ2-5, with 7 bases identical to TRBD1. The germline gives CDR1 GTSNPN, CDR2 SVGIG (reference sequence). V lost 0 bases, J lost 2 bases, and 6 bases stayed unmatched. CDR3 length: 15 amino acids. This CDR3 is CAWSVLKGAQETQYF. Here the CDR3 DNA reads TGTGCCTGGAGTGTACTAAAGGGGGCACAAGAGACCCAGTACTTC.

CDR3 bases: TGCAGCGCTGAGACCGGGACAGGGGCCTCCTACGAGCAGTACTTC. Translation gives CSAETGTGASYEQYF. The V and J genes are TRBV29-1 and TRBJ2-7, with 10 bases identical to TRBD1. From germline, CDR1 is SQVTM and CDR2 ANQGSEA. The CDR3 has 15 residues. V lost 7 bases to trimming and J lost 0 bases; unmatched junction nucleotides: 9.

This chain connects TRBV19 to TRBJ2-3; 8 bases are a match to TRBD1. This CDR3 has 12 amino acids. CDR1 is LNHDA and CDR2 is SQIVND in the germline V gene (reference sequence). After removal of 5 bases from V and 8 bases from J, the junction contained 3 bases not matched to a gene. CDR3 amino acids: CASSPDRATQYF. CDR3 sequence (DNA): TGTGCCAGTAGTCCGGACAGGGCTACGCAGTATTTT.

The chain links TRBV5-1 to TRBJ2-3; 11 bases agree with TRBD2. V lost 0 bases, J lost 0 bases, and 9 bases stayed unmatched. CDR1 is SGHRS and CDR2 is YFSETQ in the germline V gene. The CDR3 spans 19 residues. Written as DNA, the CDR3 is TGCGCCAGCAGCTTGGCCGTGATAGCGGGGGGGCTTAGCACAGATACGCAGTATTTT. This translates into CASSLAVIAGGLSTDTQYF.

The chain employs TRBV27 and TRBJ1-3; 9 positions agree with TRBD1. Trimming at V came to 6 bases and at J to 4 bases, leaving 7 bases not matched to a gene. Germline CDR1 MNHEY, CDR2 SMNVEV (reference sequence). The CDR3 is 15 residues long. The CDR3 DNA reads as TGTGCCAGCAGCCCACAGGGGGCGGGGGGAAACACCATATATTTT. Its translation: CASSPQGAGGNTIYF.

The chain employs TRBV14 and TRBJ1-1; unclear D gene. Germline V lookup: CDR1 SGHDN, CDR2 FVKESK. Trimming pared 1 base from V and 0 bases from J, leaving 15 bases between. The CDR3 totals 17 residues. CDR3: CASSQVFGGGMNTEAFF. For the CDR3, the DNA is TGTGCCAGCAGCCAAGTATTCGGTGGAGGCATGAACACTGAAGCTTTCTTT.